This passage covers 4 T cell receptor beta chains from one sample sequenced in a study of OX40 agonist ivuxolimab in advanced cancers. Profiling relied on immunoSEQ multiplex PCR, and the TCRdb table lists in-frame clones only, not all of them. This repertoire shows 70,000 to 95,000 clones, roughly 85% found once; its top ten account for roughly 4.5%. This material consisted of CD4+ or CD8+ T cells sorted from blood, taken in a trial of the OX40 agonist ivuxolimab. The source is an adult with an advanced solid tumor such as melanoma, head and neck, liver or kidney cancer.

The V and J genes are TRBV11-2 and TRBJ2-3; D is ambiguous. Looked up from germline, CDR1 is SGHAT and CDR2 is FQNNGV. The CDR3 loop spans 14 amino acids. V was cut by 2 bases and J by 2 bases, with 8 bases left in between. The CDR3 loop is CASSLRLTTDTQYF. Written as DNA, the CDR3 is TGTGCCAGCAGCTTACGGCTTACCACAGATACGCAGTATTTT.

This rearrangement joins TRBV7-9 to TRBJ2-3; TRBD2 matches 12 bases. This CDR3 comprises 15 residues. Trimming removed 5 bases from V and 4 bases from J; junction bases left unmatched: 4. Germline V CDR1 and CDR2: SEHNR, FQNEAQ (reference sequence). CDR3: CASSRLAGVADTQYF. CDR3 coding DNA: TGTGCCAGCAGCAGACTAGCGGGAGTCGCAGATACGCAGTATTTT.

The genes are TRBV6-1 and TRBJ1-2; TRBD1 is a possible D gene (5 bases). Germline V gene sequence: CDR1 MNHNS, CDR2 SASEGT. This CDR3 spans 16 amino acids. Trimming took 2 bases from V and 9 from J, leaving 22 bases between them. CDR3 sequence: CASSENSIGGLGSYTF. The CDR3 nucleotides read TGTGCCAGCAGTGAAAATTCAATCGGGGGTTTAGGAAGCTACACCTTC.

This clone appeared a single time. The chain's CDR3 is CSVEGHHDFSDTQYF. In DNA, the CDR3 is TGCAGCGTTGAAGGACACCACGATTTTTCAGATACGCAGTATTTT. This rearrangement joins TRBV29-1 to TRBJ2-3; D remains unclear. The CDR3 contains 15 residues. V was cut by 1 base and J by 4 bases, with 15 bases left in between. Germline V gives CDR1 SQVTM, CDR2 ANQGSEA.